This T cell receptor (beta chain) was sequenced in a study of blood T cell repertoires in COVID-19. Only one count was recorded for this clone. The CDR3 has 16 amino acids. Per the germline V gene, CDR1 is MGHRA and CDR2 is YSYEKL. V was clipped by 0 bases and J by 7 bases, with 15 bases between them. Here immunoSEQ multiplex PCR was the method, and the copy in TCRdb shows in-frame clones only, minus some. The data show 120,000 to 150,000 clones, about 85% seen once. The gene calls are TRBV4-1 and TRBJ1-4, with D unclear. The receptor comes from a woman between 40 and 50 years old with active or convalescent COVID-19. The source material was peripheral blood. CDR3 DNA sequence: TGCGCCAGCAGCCAAGATCGAACAGCCGGTGGTGAAAAACTGTTTTTT. Residues: CASSQDRTAGGEKLFF.